One sample yielded the 30 T cell receptor beta chains listed below, sequenced in a study of blood T cell repertoires in COVID-19. Some clones are missing from TCRdb's copy, which holds only in-frame ones; the method was immunoSEQ multiplex PCR. The table has 40,000 to 55,000 clones, around 80% seen once. The sequenced sample consisted of peripheral blood. All receptors derive from a human donor in a cohort sampled during active COVID-19.

The chain joins TRBV7-2 to TRBJ1-5; 10 nucleotides agree with TRBD1. Germline assignment: CDR1 SGHTA and CDR2 FQGNSA. Unmatched junction bases numbered 16, after V lost 8 bases and J lost 6 bases. This CDR3 is 17 amino acids long. The CDR3 DNA reads as TGTGCCAGCGCCCACCGATCAAACCGGGACAGGGGTCAGCCCCAGCATTTT. This codes for CASAHRSNRDRGQPQHF.

For this clone: The sample has other DNA sequences that encode this CDR3 too. The chain uses TRBV2 and TRBJ2-1; 12 nucleotides match TRBD2. With 7 bases clipped from V and 7 bases from J, the junction kept 8 bases outside the gene matches. Germline CDR1 reads SNHLY; CDR2 reads FYNNEI. The CDR3 is made up of 15 amino acids. The CDR3 DNA follows: TGTGCCAGCACAAGACTAGCGGGAGAAGGAAATGAGCAGTTCTTC. It codes for CASTRLAGEGNEQFF.

This clone was seen a handful of times. This rearrangement joins TRBV24-1 to TRBJ1-6, with 9 bases that match TRBD1. This CDR3 is 16 amino acids long. The V segment lost 4 bases and the J segment 7 bases; nucleotides outside the gene matches: 7. Germline V gene sequence: CDR1 KGHDR, CDR2 SFDVKD. CDR3 nucleotide sequence: TGTGCCACCAGTGAAGACCGGACAGGGGAAAATTCACCCCTCCACTTT. Translated: CATSEDRTGENSPLHF.

This rearrangement joins TRBV5-6 to TRBJ2-3; 7 nucleotides agree with TRBD1. Trimming at V came to 3 bases and at J to 3 bases, leaving 19 bases not matched to a gene. Germline CDR1 and CDR2: SGHDT and YYEEEE. CDR3 length: 19 amino acids. CDR3 sequence reads: CASSWAVEVRTGWTDTQYF. In DNA form, the CDR3 reads TGTGCCAGCAGCTGGGCGGTTGAAGTTAGGACAGGTTGGACAGATACGCAGTATTTT.

The chain links TRBV12-3 or TRBV12-4 to TRBJ2-5; the match to TRBD2 covers 12 bases. The CDR3 is 13 amino acids. V was clipped by 5 bases and J by 7 bases; unmatched bases: 2. This CDR3 reads CASSGGLAGTQYF. The CDR3 DNA reads as TGTGCCAGCAGTGGGGGACTAGCGGGGACCCAGTACTTC.

V gene TRBV20-1 combines with J gene TRBJ2-1; no clear D. V lost 6 bases and J lost 6, with 9 bases in between. There are 11 residues in the CDR3. Per the germline V gene, CDR1 is DFQATT and CDR2 is SNEGSKA (reference sequence). The CDR3 DNA reads TGCAGTGCAACGACTGGCAATGAGCAGTTCTTC. It specifies CSATTGNEQFF.

The chain employs TRBV7-9 and TRBJ1-1, with D possibly matching TRBD1 (6 bases). This CDR3 is built from 12 residues. Germline CDR1 is SEHNR and CDR2 is FQNEAQ (reference sequence). Deletions cut 5 bases from V and 7 bases from J, with 11 bases between. The CDR3 DNA is TGTGCCAGCAGCCCTGACAGGTTTGAAGCTTTCTTT. It yields the protein CASSPDRFEAFF.

This clone came up once. The CDR3, as DNA: TGTGCCTCTAGGCGGGACTCTTACACCGGGGAGCTGTTTTTT. Its protein product is CASRRDSYTGELFF. This chain connects TRBV2 to TRBJ2-2, with D perhaps TRBD2 (6 bases). CDR1 is SNHLY, CDR2 FYNNEI, per germline. This CDR3 is built from 14 residues. Trimming removed 11 bases from V and 3 bases from J, with 16 bases in between.

The chain links TRBV5-4 to TRBJ2-5, with 13 bases lining up with TRBD2. Germline CDR1 and CDR2: SGHNT and YYREEE (reference sequence). V shed 3 bases and J 2 bases; nucleotides not matched to a gene: 4. The CDR3 has 16 residues. The CDR3 coding sequence is TGTGCCAGCAGCTCGACTAGCGGGAGGTTGCAAGAGACCCAGTACTTC. Its protein is CASSSTSGRLQETQYF.

The chain recombines TRBV5-5 with TRBJ2-3; D ambiguous. CDR1 and CDR2 (germline): SGHKS, YYEKEE (reference sequence). Trimming removed 1 base at V and 4 bases at J, with 7 bases between. The CDR3 is made up of 13 amino acids. CDR3 nucleotide sequence: TGTGCCAGCAGCTTGTTATCTTCAGATACGCAGTATTTT. Its protein product is CASSLLSSDTQYF. The whole variable domain, remainder taken from reference TRBV5-5 and TRBJ2-3, is DAGVTQSPTHLIKTRGQQVTLRCSPISGHKSVSWYQQVLGQGPQFIFQYYEKEERGRGNFPDRFSARQFPNYSSELNVNALLLGDSALYLCASSLLSSDTQYFGPGTRLTVL.

This rearrangement joins TRBV24-1 to TRBJ2-1, with TRBD2 matching over 8 bases. Germline trimming cut 1 base from V and 4 bases from J; bases unmatched to any gene: 5. Germline CDR1 KGHDR, CDR2 SFDVKD. This CDR3 contains 16 residues. The CDR3 nucleotides read TGTGCCACCAGTGATTTAAGGGCGGGGGGTTACAATGAGCAGTTCTTC. This sequence encodes CATSDLRAGGYNEQFF.

The chain employs TRBV6-6 and TRBJ2-1, with D possibly being TRBD2 (5 bases). CDR1 and CDR2 from the germline V gene are MNHNY and SVGAGI (reference sequence). The CDR3 contains 13 residues. The V end was cut by 4 bases, the J end by 3 bases, with 7 bases between. The CDR3 is CASSFSVYNEQFF. CDR3 DNA sequence: TGTGCCAGCAGTTTTAGCGTCTACAATGAGCAGTTCTTC.

The chain carries TRBV24-1 and TRBJ2-5, with TRBD2 matching over 13 bases. Trimming took 4 bases from V and 3 from J; bases not matched to a gene: 4. Germline V gene sequence: CDR1 KGHDR, CDR2 SFDVKD. The CDR3 has 16 residues. CDR3 DNA sequence: TGTGCCACCAGTGACCAACTAGCGGGAGGGAAAGAGACCCAGTACTTC. It is translated as CATSDQLAGGKETQYF.

This chain links TRBV15 with TRBJ1-3; a possible D gene is TRBD1 (5 bases). The CDR3 is 13 amino acids. The V end lost 4 bases, the J end lost 4 bases, and 8 bases lay between the germline ends. Germline V gives CDR1 LNHNV, CDR2 YYDKDF (reference sequence). CDR3 amino acids: CATSMGRGNTIYF. CDR3 coding DNA: TGTGCCACCAGCATGGGGCGAGGAAACACCATATATTTT. Full variable domain (outside the CDR3, taken from reference TRBV15 and TRBJ1-3): DAMVIQNPRYQVTQFGKPVTLSCSQTLNHNVMYWYQQKSSQAPKLLFHYYDKDFNNEADTPDNFQSRRPNTSFCFLDIRSPGLGDTAMYLCATSMGRGNTIYFGEGSWLTVV.

This chain connects TRBV24-1 to TRBJ2-5; D possibly corresponds to TRBD1 (8 bases). Germline V gene lookup returns CDR1 KGHDR and CDR2 SFDVKD. The CDR3 has 16 amino acids. The ends were cut back, 4 bases at V and 2 bases at J, with 16 bases in the middle. The CDR3 here is CATSERTGRVQETQYF. Here the CDR3 DNA reads TGTGCCACCAGTGAACGGACAGGGAGGGTTCAAGAGACCCAGTACTTC.

This clone showed up just once. The chain has TRBV27 and TRBJ1-5, with D possibly being TRBD1 (5 bases). Trimming removed 3 bases from V and 3 bases from J, with 9 bases in between. The CDR3 consists of 14 residues. The germline V gene has CDR1 MNHEY and CDR2 SMNVEV (reference sequence). The CDR3 protein is CASSFRQTNQPQHF. The DNA of the CDR3 is TGTGCCAGCAGTTTCCGACAGACCAATCAGCCCCAGCATTTT.

This clone was counted a few times. The chain uses TRBV20-1 and TRBJ1-1, with 10 bases fitting TRBD1. The CDR3 runs to 12 residues. The germline V gene encodes CDR1 DFQATT and CDR2 SNEGSKA (reference sequence). The trim removed 3 bases at V and 8 bases at J, leaving 3 bases unmatched. The CDR3 reads CSASSDRGEAFF. For the CDR3, the DNA is TGCAGTGCTAGTTCGGACAGGGGGGAAGCTTTCTTT.

This chain connects TRBV6-5 to TRBJ1-1; a possible D gene is TRBD1 (5 bases). In germline, CDR1 is MNHEY, CDR2 SVGAGI. The V end lost 6 bases, the J end lost 0 bases, and 8 bases lay between the germline ends. CDR3 length: 13 residues. The CDR3 region has the DNA TGTGCCAGCAGGGTAGGGGTGAACACTGAAGCTTTCTTT. Protein: CASRVGVNTEAFF.

The chain employs TRBV28 and TRBJ1-2; 9 bases fit TRBD1. J was trimmed by 5 bases and V by 6 bases; bases with no gene match: 19. The CDR3 has 18 residues. Per germline, CDR1 MDHEN and CDR2 SYDVKM. Here the CDR3 DNA reads TGTGCCAGCAGAGGTAAAGGGGGACAGGGAGTTCCGAATTATGGCTACACCTTC. Translating it yields CASRGKGGQGVPNYGYTF.

The rearrangement links TRBV4-3 to TRBJ1-2; D is undetermined. The germline gives CDR1 LGHNA, CDR2 YSLEER. The CDR3 totals 16 residues. With 0 bases removed from V and 7 bases from J, the gap between germline ends came to 18 bases. This chain's CDR3 is CASSQDFKQIARGYTF. CDR3 bases: TGCGCCAGCAGCCAAGATTTTAAACAGATTGCGCGTGGCTACACCTTC.

The V and J genes are TRBV29-1 and TRBJ2-5; unclear D gene. This CDR3 contains 12 residues. In germline, CDR1 is SQVTM, CDR2 ANQGSEA. Deletions cut 1 base from V and 9 bases from J, with 12 bases between. As DNA, the CDR3 is TGCAGCGTTGAAGTTGGCACCCTGTCCCAGTACTTC. This encodes CSVEVGTLSQYF. Full variable domain (outside the CDR3, taken from reference TRBV29-1 and TRBJ2-5): SAVISQKPSRDICQRGTSLTIQCQVDSQVTMMFWYRQQPGQSLTLIATANQGSEATYESGFVIDKFPISRPNLTFSTLTVSNMSPEDSSIYLCSVEVGTLSQYFGPGTRLLVL.

The CDR3 DNA reads as TGTGCCAGTATGGGGAGGTGGGCCGGGGAGCTGTTTTTT. Translating gives CASMGRWAGELFF. This chain uses TRBV19 with TRBJ2-2; tentatively, D is TRBD2 (6 bases). This CDR3 region has 13 residues. Germline lookup yields CDR1 LNHDA and CDR2 SQIVND (reference sequence). Trimming pared 7 bases from V and 6 bases from J, leaving 12 bases between.

V gene TRBV24-1 combines with J gene TRBJ2-5; 12 nucleotides line up with TRBD2. V shed 1 base and J 2 bases; nucleotides not matched to a gene: 10. Germline CDR1 is KGHDR and CDR2 is SFDVKD. The CDR3 runs 19 residues. The CDR3 DNA follows: TGTGCCACCAGTGATTTACCCGATGGGACTAGCGGGTTACAAGAGACCCAGTACTTC. Translation: CATSDLPDGTSGLQETQYF.

The genes are TRBV7-3 and TRBJ2-7; no reliable D call. Germline loops: CDR1 SGHTA, CDR2 FQGTGA. The CDR3 spans 14 residues. V shed 5 bases and J shed 2 bases, with 13 bases lying between them. The CDR3 is CASSEQPNPYEQYF. Written as DNA, the CDR3 is TGTGCCAGCAGCGAACAGCCTAATCCCTACGAGCAGTACTTC.

The J gene is TRBJ2-7, the V gene TRBV21-1; the table's TRBD2 call for D was not verified on the DNA. TRBV21-1 is deemed a pseudogene. The CDR3 length is 15 residues. The CDR3 DNA sequence: TGTGCCAGCCCAGGCGGGGACGGGTTCTCCTACGAGCAGTACTTC. Translating gives CASPGGDGFSYEQYF.

In its sample, this clone was seen a few times. This chain uses TRBV29-1 with TRBJ1-2, with TRBD1 matching over 12 bases. The CDR3 totals 16 residues. Germline V gives CDR1 SQVTM, CDR2 ANQGSEA. Trimming took 3 bases from V and 4 from J; bases not matched to a gene: 9. DNA for the CDR3: TGCAGCGTTGAGTCGGGACAGGGGGCGCGGGGCTATGGCTACACCTTC. This sequence encodes CSVESGQGARGYGYTF.

CDR3 nucleotides: TGTGCCAGCAGCCGCGGGACAGGGACCTATAATTCACCCCTCCACTTT. Translated, it gives CASSRGTGTYNSPLHF. The rearrangement links TRBV3-1 (or the pseudogene TRBV3-2) to TRBJ1-6, with 9 bases lining up with TRBD1. This CDR3 is built from 16 residues. Germline assignment: CDR1 LGHDT and CDR2 YNNKEL (reference sequence). V shed 4 bases, J shed 2 bases, and the junction held 3 bases outside the gene matches.

This rearrangement joins TRBV7-9 to TRBJ2-7, with D possibly TRBD2 on 5 matching bases. Germline V gene data show CDR1 as SEHNR and CDR2 as FQNEAQ (reference sequence). Trimming removed 0 bases at V and 6 bases at J, with 12 bases between. This CDR3 is built from 14 residues. The CDR3 sequence is CASSLAGAPGEQYF. The CDR3 coding sequence is TGTGCCAGCAGCTTAGCGGGAGCCCCAGGCGAGCAGTACTTC. Variable domain in full (rest from reference TRBV7-9 and TRBJ2-7): DTGVSQNPRHKITKRGQNVTFRCDPISEHNRLYWYRQTLGQGPEFLTYFQNEAQLEKSRLLSDRFSAERPKGSFSTLEIQRTEQGDSAMYLCASSLAGAPGEQYFGPGTRLTVT.

The CDR3 nucleotides are TGTGCCAGCAGCTTGACCCCGGGGGGATACGAGCAGTACTTC. This encodes CASSLTPGGYEQYF. The chain links TRBV7-2 to TRBJ2-7; 7 bases fit TRBD2. CDR1 and CDR2 from the germline V gene are SGHTA and FQGNSA. CDR3 length: 14 residues. J was trimmed by 4 bases and V by 3 bases; bases with no gene match: 6.

The chain has TRBV18 and TRBJ2-7; D possibly corresponds to TRBD1 (6 bases). The CDR3 loop spans 14 amino acids. The germline V and J ends were trimmed by 2 bases and 3 bases, with 11 bases remaining between them. Germline V gene data show CDR1 as KGHSH and CDR2 as LQKENI. CDR3 protein: CASSPGGRRYEQYF. CDR3 nucleotide sequence: TGTGCCAGCTCACCAGGGGGCAGGCGCTACGAGCAGTACTTC.